A single sample is the source of the 2 T cell receptor beta chains below, sequenced in a study of Graves' ophthalmopathy and Graves' hyperthyroidism (dated by TCRdb to between 2017 and 2018). Sequencer: Illumina HiSeq 2000. For repertoire sequencing, TCR beta CDR3 regions were amplified from RNA transcripts. HTBI primers and the Qiagen OneStep RT-PCR kit were used in a first-round RT-PCR, which was followed by a second-round multiplex PCR, size selection and purification. The public reads were run again by TCRdb, first through fastp at Q25 and then through MiXCR, and only productive beta chains were kept. Merged by CDR3 protein, the rows form single entries marked with the most common genes and DNA. Across this sample there are about 400,000 distinct CDR3 sequences, with about 21% seen only once. The top ten clones comprise roughly 3% of the sample. The sequenced material came from peripheral blood. The receptors shown here come from a woman younger than 35 with stable Graves' hyperthyroidism. Donor details come from another sample of the same person, matched by shared clones.

This clonotype appeared a single time. V gene TRBV19 combines with J gene TRBJ1-2; possible D gene TRBD1, 5 bases. Trimming shortened V by 5 bases and J by 4 bases, and 11 bases separated the two germline ends. Germline-derived CDR1 and CDR2 are LNHDA and SQIVND (reference sequence). This CDR3 region has 13 residues. CDR3 amino acids: CASSVTELYGYTF. The CDR3 DNA is TGTGCCAGTAGTGTGACAGAACTCTATGGCTACACCTTC.

This chain joins TRBV12-3 or TRBV12-4 and TRBJ1-2; 7 bases are a match to TRBD1. CDR3 length: 14 residues. J gave up 5 bases and V 5 bases, and 8 bases lay outside the gene matches. CDR3 DNA sequence: TGTGCCAGCAGTCCCGGACAGGAATCATATGGCTACACCTTC. As protein: CASSPGQESYGYTF.